The 7 T cell receptor beta chains reported below all come from one sample, sequenced in a study of beta chain features in type 1 diabetes. Sequenced material consisted of expressed TCRB transcripts (all of the isolated RNA was reverse transcribed). Clones were read by immunoSEQ multiplex PCR, and TCRdb kept only the in-frame ones, dropping some. The sample lists around 300,000 clones, about 8.5% occurring once. Sequencing was performed on central memory CD4+ T cells from blood. The receptors derive from a woman aged 18-29 years in good health.

The genes are TRBV5-4 and TRBJ2-1; 11 nucleotides line up with TRBD2. Per germline, CDR1 SGHNT and CDR2 YYREEE (reference sequence). Trimming at V came to 1 base and at J to 4 bases, leaving 4 bases not matched to a gene. CDR3 size: 16 residues. CDR3 DNA sequence: TGTGCCAGCAGCTTGCCGGGGACTAGCGGATACAATGAGCAGTTCTTC. Translating it yields CASSLPGTSGYNEQFF.

This sequence joins TRBV6-5 and TRBJ1-3, with no clear D. This CDR3 is 13 amino acids long. Germline CDR1 MNHEY, CDR2 SVGAGI. V lost 7 bases, J lost 4 bases, and 11 bases lay in between. Written as DNA, the CDR3 is TGTGCCAGCATGATGGTAGCCGGAAACACCATATATTTT. Residues: CASMMVAGNTIYF.

This clone was seen a few times. This chain uses TRBV4-2 with TRBJ1-6; a weak D match, TRBD1 (5 bases). V lost 1 base and J lost 1, with 14 bases in between. The length of the CDR3 is 18 residues. Germline CDR1 is LGHNA and CDR2 is YNFKEQ. As DNA, the CDR3 is TGTGCCAGCAGCCAAGCCCCGGGGGATGGGTCCTATAATTCACCCCTCCACTTT. This sequence encodes CASSQAPGDGSYNSPLHF.

A note on this clone: Other nucleotide sequences in the sample specify the same CDR3. V and J are TRBV20-1 and TRBJ1-3; D is uncertain. The CDR3 spans 11 residues. Germline assignment: CDR1 DFQATT and CDR2 SNEGSKA (reference sequence). V was shortened by 5 bases and J by 6 bases, with 8 bases between the two germline ends. The CDR3 DNA is TGCAGTGCTCAAAACCCAAACACCATATATTTT. Protein product: CSAQNPNTIYF.

This clone came up a few times. The chain has TRBV7-9 and TRBJ2-7, with D possibly TRBD1 on 6 matching bases. The CDR3 runs to 12 residues. CDR1 and CDR2 (germline): SEHNR, FQNEAQ (reference sequence). Trimming removed 4 bases at V and 5 bases at J, with 9 bases between. The CDR3 is CASSSTGDEQYV. Here the CDR3 DNA reads TGTGCCAGCAGCTCGACAGGAGACGAGCAGTACGTC.

This clone was recorded a few times. The chain uses TRBV5-1 and TRBJ1-2; D remains ambiguous. Between the trimmed V and J ends, which lost 3 bases and 3 bases, there was a span of 12 bases. From germline, CDR1 is SGHRS and CDR2 YFSETQ. The CDR3 covers 14 residues. The CDR3 region has the DNA TGCGCCAGCAGCTCTTTACTCATGGACTATGGCTACACCTTC. As protein: CASSSLLMDYGYTF.

The chain combines TRBV30 with TRBJ2-7; D remains unclear. Germline V gene lookup returns CDR1 GTSNPN and CDR2 SVGIG (reference sequence). Between the trimmed V and J ends, which lost 5 bases and 0 bases, there was a span of 17 bases. The CDR3 sequence is 15 residues long. CDR3 sequence reads: CAWVNRAQLSYEQYF. The CDR3 nucleotides read TGTGCCTGGGTAAACCGGGCCCAACTCTCCTACGAGCAGTACTTC.